Listed below are T cell receptor beta chains from one sample, sequenced in a study of T-cell memory formation after mild COVID-19. TCRdb recomputed calls from the 5' RACE reads with MiXCR, one row per CDR3 protein. Found here are around 200,000 distinct CDR3 sequences, about 22% of them singletons; the top ten hold 20% to 25%. The sample taken for sequencing was PBMCs or a T cell subset sorted from them (not recorded which). Receptors were obtained from an adult woman who had mild COVID-19 (a few samples of this study predate the infection). Cell type and time point are not known. Each CDR3 is given with its conserved first and last residue. The D gene is left open where the match is weak. The size of a clone is reported for some rows only, either as once, few or many, or as a class for expanded clones.

TGCGCCAGCAGCCAAGATGGTTCCAGTACAGATACGCAGTATTTT | CASSQDGSSTDTQYF | TRBJ2-3 | TRBV4-1 | NA | few
TGCAGTGCCCCCCCGGACGGCTATGGCTACACCTTC | CSAPPDGYGYTF | TRBJ1-2 | TRBV20-1 | NA | NA
TGTGCCAGCAGCTCCCCCTTCTACAATGAGCAGTTCTTC | CASSSPFYNEQFF | TRBJ2-1 | TRBV7-9 | NA | NA
TGTGCCACCGGATTCCGGGCGGACTCTGGGGCCAACGTCCTGACTTTC | CATGFRADSGANVLTF | TRBJ2-6 | TRBV24-1 | NA | NA
TGTGCCAGCGGGGGACTACCCCTTCGCAATGAGCAGTTCTTC | CASGGLPLRNEQFF | TRBJ2-1 | TRBV12-3/TRBV12-4 | TRBD2 | NA
TGTGCCAGCAGATCCCACTTAGCGGGGCAAGAGACCCAGTACTTC | CASRSHLAGQETQYF | TRBJ2-5 | TRBV12-3/TRBV12-4 | TRBD2 | NA
TGTGCCAGCAGTTACTCGGGCGGACGACCCCCGATCGAGCAGTACTTC | CASSYSGGRPPIEQYF | TRBJ2-7 | TRBV6-5 | NA | few
TGTGCCAGCAGGGTAGCGGGAGGGCCCTACAATGAGCAGTTCTTC | CASRVAGGPYNEQFF | TRBJ2-1 | TRBV2 | TRBD2 | NA
TGCGCCAGCAGCCAAGAGTCAGGGAACGAGCAGTACTTC | CASSQESGNEQYF | TRBJ2-7 | TRBV4-1 | NA | few
TGTGCCAGCAGTTTACAGTCGGGACTCAGCTCCTACAATGAGCAGTTCTTC | CASSLQSGLSSYNEQFF | TRBJ2-1 | TRBV12-3/TRBV12-4 | NA | few
TGTGCCAGCAGTGGGGGGCCCCAGCATTTT | CASSGGPQHF | TRBJ1-5 | TRBV6-6 | NA | few
TGTGCCAGCAGTTTAAAGTTGGAGCAGTTCTTC | CASSLKLEQFF | TRBJ2-1 | TRBV12-3/TRBV12-4 | NA | NA
TGCAGTGCTAGACTGGGACTCTCAGCTTCCTACAATGAGCAGTTCTTC | CSARLGLSASYNEQFF | TRBJ2-1 | TRBV20-1 | NA | NA
TGTGCCAGCAACCAACGAGGGGTCAACACCGGGGAGCTGTTTTTT | CASNQRGVNTGELFF | TRBJ2-2 | TRBV12-3/TRBV12-4 | NA | few
TGTGCCACCAGCAGAGCAGGGAGTCAGCCCCAGCATTTT | CATSRAGSQPQHF | TRBJ1-5 | TRBV15 | NA | NA
TGCGCCAGCAGCCCCCCTCGGAACACCGGGGAGCTGTTTTTT | CASSPPRNTGELFF | TRBJ2-2 | TRBV4-1 | NA | NA
TGCGCCAGCAGCTTGGAGTCCTCCCGGTACGAGCAGTACTTC | CASSLESSRYEQYF | TRBJ2-7 | TRBV5-1 | NA | NA
TGTGCCAGCAGCCAACAAGGACATAGGTGGGCTTTCTTT | CASSQQGHRWAFF | TRBJ1-1 | TRBV11-2 | NA | NA
TGCAGCGACGTGCAGTCCGGTTCCTACGAGCAGTACTTC | CSDVQSGSYEQYF | TRBJ2-7 | TRBV29-1 | NA | few
TGTGCCTGTGGTAGGGGTGAAGCCTACGAGCAGTACTTC | CACGRGEAYEQYF | TRBJ2-7 | TRBV30 | NA | NA
TGTGCCAGCAGTTACTCAGGGGATCAGAACACTGAAGCTTTCTTT | CASSYSGDQNTEAFF | TRBJ1-1 | TRBV6-5 | NA | NA
TGCAGCGGGGTCGGGCCATGGGGCCGCCATGGCTACACCTTC | CSGVGPWGRHGYTF | TRBJ1-2 | TRBV29-1 | NA | NA
TGCAGCGTTGAGGGGCTAGCGGGGGACTACGAGCAGTACTTC | CSVEGLAGDYEQYF | TRBJ2-7 | TRBV29-1 | TRBD2 | few
TGCAGCGTTGCCGGGACTTCCCGCACAGATACGCAGTATTTT | CSVAGTSRTDTQYF | TRBJ2-3 | TRBV29-1 | NA | many
TGTGCCAGCAGCTCTAGCGGGAGCCTTTACGAGCAGTACTTC | CASSSSGSLYEQYF | TRBJ2-7 | TRBV7-6 | TRBD2 | NA
TGTGCCAGCAGCAAAGCTGGGGGACAGGGGGCGGCTTCACCCCTCCACTTT | CASSKAGGQGAASPLHF | TRBJ1-6 | TRBV21-1 | NA | NA
TGTGCCAGCAGCTTAGATAGTACGGGAGGATACAATGAGCAGTTCTTC | CASSLDSTGGYNEQFF | TRBJ2-1 | TRBV11-3 | TRBD2 | NA
TGTGCCAGCAGCGTCGTAGCGGGGGGCTACAATGATCAGTTCTTC | CASSVVAGGYNDQFF | TRBJ2-1 | TRBV9 | TRBD2 | few
TGTGCCAGCAGTCTCCCTCCAAACCGTGGGGGAGGTGAAAAACTGTTTTTT | CASSLPPNRGGGEKLFF | TRBJ1-4 | TRBV2 | NA | once
TGTGCCAGCAGAGACGGACTAGCGGAGCAGTACTTC | CASRDGLAEQYF | TRBJ2-7 | TRBV12-3/TRBV12-4 | TRBD2 | NA
TGTGCCAGCGCTATACCCGGGACAAGGCAGTTCTTC | CASAIPGTRQFF | TRBJ2-1 | TRBV12-3/TRBV12-4 | NA | few
TGTGCCAGCAGTTTCCCCCGGGACTACCGGTACACTGAGCAGTTCTTC | CASSFPRDYRYTEQFF | TRBJ2-1 | TRBV12-3/TRBV12-4 | TRBD2 | few